The 14 T cell receptor beta chains below all came from one sample that was sequenced in a study of shared clonotypes between healthy human individuals. Data came from immunoSEQ multiplex PCR; TCRdb stores just in-frame clones and leaves some out. The sample yields 950,000 to 1,100,000 clones, more than 60% seen once. Sequences were obtained from memory CD4+ T cells sorted from blood. Stated subset: CD45RA-negative fraction. Receptor source: a young man in good health.

The chain joins TRBV5-4 to TRBJ1-4; D call uncertain. The CDR3 covers 14 residues. V lost 3 bases, J lost 0 bases, and 6 bases lay in between. Germline V lookup: CDR1 SGHNT, CDR2 YYREEE (reference sequence). In nucleotides, the CDR3 is TGTGCCAGCAGCTCCGGGGCAACTAATGAAAAACTGTTTTTT. This codes for CASSSGATNEKLFF.

This clone came up a few times. This chain joins TRBV7-2 and TRBJ1-6, with TRBD1 matching over 9 bases. V was clipped by 2 bases and J by 11 bases; unmatched bases: 1. Germline-derived CDR1 and CDR2 are SGHTA and FQGNSA. The CDR3 covers 13 residues. CDR3 amino acids: CASSLRDRAPLHF. CDR3 nucleotide sequence: TGTGCCAGCAGCTTAAGGGACAGGGCACCCCTCCACTTT.

J is TRBJ1-1 and V is TRBV7-9; no clear D gene. V gave up 5 bases and J gave up 0 bases, with 13 bases separating them. The CDR3 runs 15 residues. Germline V CDR1 and CDR2: SEHNR, FQNEAQ (reference sequence). The CDR3 loop is CASSKMGGMNTEAFF. The CDR3 DNA follows: TGTGCCAGCAGCAAGATGGGAGGGATGAACACTGAAGCTTTCTTT.

The genes are TRBV6-5 and TRBJ2-1, with TRBD2 identical over 16 bases. The CDR3 spans 16 residues. CDR1 and CDR2 from the germline V gene are MNHEY and SVGAGI. The J segment lost 13 bases and the V segment lost 0 bases, leaving 6 bases of the junction unmatched. The CDR3 loop reads CASSYSGTSGRAGQFF. For the CDR3, the DNA is TGTGCCAGCAGTTACTCGGGGACTAGCGGGAGGGCCGGACAGTTCTTC.

The chain employs TRBV12-5 and TRBJ2-7; no clear D. Germline V lookup: CDR1 LGHNT, CDR2 FRNRAP. V was shortened by 6 bases and J by 3 bases, with 15 bases between the two germline ends. This CDR3 is 14 amino acids long. CDR3 in amino acids: CASGLDFLGYEQYF. The DNA for the CDR3 is TGTGCTAGTGGCCTCGATTTTTTAGGCTACGAGCAGTACTTC.

The rearrangement uses TRBV30 and TRBJ2-5; TRBD2 matches 12 bases. Germline assignment: CDR1 GTSNPN and CDR2 SVGIG (reference sequence). J lost 1 base, V lost 4 bases, and 7 bases had no gene match. This CDR3 is 16 amino acids long. CDR3 DNA sequence: TGTGCCTGGACGACCGGACTAGCGGGGTTCCAAGAGACCCAGTACTTC. Amino acid sequence: CAWTTGLAGFQETQYF. Full variable domain (missing parts from reference TRBV30 and TRBJ2-5): SQTIHQWPATLVQPVGSPLSLECTVEGTSNPNLYWYRQAAGRGLQLLFYSVGIGQISSEVPQNLSASRPQDRQFILSSKKLLLSDSGFYLCAWTTGLAGFQETQYFGPGTRLLVL.

This chain connects TRBV6-5 to TRBJ1-2; D may be TRBD1 (5 bases). This CDR3 region has 14 residues. Looked up from germline, CDR1 is MNHEY and CDR2 is SVGAGI. Trimming took off 5 bases at V and 0 bases at J, with 10 bases between the two ends. CDR3 residues: CASSAGPPNYGYTF. The DNA of the CDR3 is TGTGCCAGCAGTGCGGGACCACCTAACTATGGCTACACCTTC.

V gene TRBV6-1 combines with J gene TRBJ1-4, with a possible D match to TRBD1 (5 bases). The germline gives CDR1 MNHNS, CDR2 SASEGT. V was trimmed by 6 bases and J by 3 bases, leaving 11 bases between them. CDR3 length: 14 residues. In DNA form, the CDR3 reads TGTGCCAGCAGAGCCAGGGAAGCTAATGAAAAACTGTTTTTT. It specifies CASRAREANEKLFF.

This clone has ten or more counts. V usage is TRBV6-6 and J usage is TRBJ1-5, with a tentative D call TRBD1 (6 bases). The V and J ends lost 5 bases and 4 bases respectively, with 12 bases between them. From germline, CDR1 is MNHNY and CDR2 SVGAGI (reference sequence). The CDR3 contains 14 residues. CDR3: CASSDGGRNQPQHF. The DNA of the CDR3 is TGTGCCAGCAGTGACGGGGGGCGGAATCAGCCCCAGCATTTT.

Concerning this clone itself: A read error is likely here: a far larger clone is one base away. This sequence joins TRBV28 and TRBJ2-3, with TRBD1 identical over 7 bases. Per the germline V gene, CDR1 is MDHEN and CDR2 is SYDVKM. The CDR3 length is 15 residues. Germline trimming cut 3 bases from V and 2 bases from J; bases unmatched to any gene: 5. CDR3 sequence reads: CASSFAGTATDTQYF. The CDR3 coding sequence is TGTGCCAGCAGTTTCGCCGGGACAGCCACAGATACGCAGTATTTT.

Details on this clone: Other DNA sequences in this specimen translate into the identical CDR3. The gene calls are TRBV18 and TRBJ2-7, with 8 positions matching TRBD2. The V segment lost 2 bases and the J segment 4 bases; nucleotides outside the gene matches: 7. Germline lookup yields CDR1 KGHSH and CDR2 LQKENI. This CDR3 is 15 amino acids long. In DNA form, the CDR3 reads TGTGCCAGCTCACCAGGAGCGGGGGAACTTTACGAGCAGTACTTC. Amino acids: CASSPGAGELYEQYF.

V is TRBV5-8 and J is TRBJ2-2; D is ambiguous. The V and J ends lost 0 bases and 9 bases respectively, with 9 bases between them. The CDR3 extends over 13 amino acids. Germline V gene data show CDR1 as SGHTS and CDR2 as YDEGEE. The CDR3 DNA follows: TGTGCCAGCAGCTTGGTGGGAATAAGGGAGCTGTTTTTT. It specifies CASSLVGIRELFF.

The gene calls are TRBV2 and TRBJ2-3; no clear D. The CDR3 sequence is 13 residues long. V was cut by 3 bases and J by 0 bases, with 4 bases left in between. Germline lookup yields CDR1 SNHLY and CDR2 FYNNEI. The CDR3 nucleotides are TGTGCCAGCAGTGAGGAAAGCACAGATACGCAGTATTTT. Encoded protein: CASSEESTDTQYF.

The rearrangement uses TRBV27 and TRBJ2-5; D might be TRBD2 (6 bases). Deletions cut 7 bases from V and 2 bases from J, with 17 bases between. The CDR3 consists of 15 residues. Germline lookup yields CDR1 MNHEY and CDR2 SMNVEV (reference sequence). The CDR3 DNA reads TGTGCCAGCAAGGAGTCGCGGGGAGTACAAGAGACCCAGTACTTC. Translation: CASKESRGVQETQYF.